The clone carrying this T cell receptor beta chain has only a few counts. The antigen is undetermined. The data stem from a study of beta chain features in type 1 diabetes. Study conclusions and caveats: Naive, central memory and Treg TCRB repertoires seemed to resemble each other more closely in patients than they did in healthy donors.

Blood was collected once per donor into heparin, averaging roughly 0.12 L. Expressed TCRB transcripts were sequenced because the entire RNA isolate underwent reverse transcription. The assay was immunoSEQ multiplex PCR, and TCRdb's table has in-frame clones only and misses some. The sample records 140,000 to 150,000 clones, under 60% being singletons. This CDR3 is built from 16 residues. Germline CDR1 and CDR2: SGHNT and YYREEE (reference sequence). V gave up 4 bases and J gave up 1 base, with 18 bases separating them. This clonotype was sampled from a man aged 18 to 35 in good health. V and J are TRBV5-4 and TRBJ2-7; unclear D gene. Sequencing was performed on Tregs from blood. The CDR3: CASSPYYETKSYEQYF. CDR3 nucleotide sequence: TGTGCCAGCAGCCCCTACTACGAGACGAAATCCTACGAGCAGTACTTC.